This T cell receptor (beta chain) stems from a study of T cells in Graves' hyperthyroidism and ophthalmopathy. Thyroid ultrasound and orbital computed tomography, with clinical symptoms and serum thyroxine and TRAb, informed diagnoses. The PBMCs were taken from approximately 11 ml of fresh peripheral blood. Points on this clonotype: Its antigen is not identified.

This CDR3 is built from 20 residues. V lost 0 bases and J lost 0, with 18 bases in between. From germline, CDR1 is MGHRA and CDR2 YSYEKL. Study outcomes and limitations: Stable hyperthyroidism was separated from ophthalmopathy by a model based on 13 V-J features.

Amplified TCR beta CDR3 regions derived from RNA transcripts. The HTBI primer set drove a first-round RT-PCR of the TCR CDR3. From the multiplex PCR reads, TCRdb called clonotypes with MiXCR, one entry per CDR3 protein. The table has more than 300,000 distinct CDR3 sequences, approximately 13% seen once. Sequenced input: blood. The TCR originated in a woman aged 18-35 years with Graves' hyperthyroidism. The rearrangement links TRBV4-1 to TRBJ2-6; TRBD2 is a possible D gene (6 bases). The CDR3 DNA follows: TGCGCCAGCAGCCAAGATCCGGGCGGAGGGGTAAGCTCTGGGGCCAACGTCCTGACTTTC. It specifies CASSQDPGGGVSSGANVLTF.